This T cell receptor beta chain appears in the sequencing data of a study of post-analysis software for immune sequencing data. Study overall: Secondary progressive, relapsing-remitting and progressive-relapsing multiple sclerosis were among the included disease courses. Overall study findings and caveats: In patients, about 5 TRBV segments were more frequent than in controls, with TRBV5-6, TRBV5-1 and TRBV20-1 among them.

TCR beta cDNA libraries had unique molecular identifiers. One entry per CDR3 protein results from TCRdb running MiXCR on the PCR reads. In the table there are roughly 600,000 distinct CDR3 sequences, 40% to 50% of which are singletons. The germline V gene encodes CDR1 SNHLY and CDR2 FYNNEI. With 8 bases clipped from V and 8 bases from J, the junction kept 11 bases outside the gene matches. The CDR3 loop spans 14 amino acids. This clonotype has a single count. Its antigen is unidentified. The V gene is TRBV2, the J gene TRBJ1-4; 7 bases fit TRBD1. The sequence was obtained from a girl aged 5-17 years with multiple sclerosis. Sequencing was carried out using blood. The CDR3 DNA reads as TGTGCCAGCGGAATAAGGGGGCCAGGAGAAAAACTGTTTTTT. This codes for CASGIRGPGEKLFF.